This T cell receptor beta chain was observed in a study of radiation and T cells in renal cell carcinoma. Study-level background: Nephrectomy followed 15 Gy stereotactic body radiation by 4 weeks.

Trimming removed 1 base from V and 0 bases from J, with 15 bases in between. Germline CDR1 is SEHNR and CDR2 is FQNEAQ (reference sequence). The CDR3 sequence is 17 residues long. General observations from the study: From baseline, blood top tumor clonotypes peaked at 2 weeks post-radiation.

Time point indicated: blood 2 weeks post-SBRT. The sample's treatment: 15 Gy SBRT to primary tumor, nephrectomy 4 weeks later. Serial blood draws occurred at baseline and 2 and 4 weeks post-SBRT. The tumor was a clear cell renal cell carcinoma. Generated by immunoSEQ multiplex PCR, the TCRdb table keeps only in-frame clones and is missing some. The sample lists 70,000 or so clones; 82% were seen once. In regard to this clone: Its antigen remains unknown.

The starting material was blood, obtained from a patient whose treatment included radiotherapy and nephrectomy. The chain recombines TRBV7-9 with TRBJ1-1; D is undetermined. This receptor was obtained from a man between 60 and 75 years old with renal cell carcinoma. The CDR3 DNA is TGTGCCAGCAGCTTAGTAGCCCTGGCAGGCCTGAACACTGAAGCTTTCTTT. Protein: CASSLVALAGLNTEAFF.